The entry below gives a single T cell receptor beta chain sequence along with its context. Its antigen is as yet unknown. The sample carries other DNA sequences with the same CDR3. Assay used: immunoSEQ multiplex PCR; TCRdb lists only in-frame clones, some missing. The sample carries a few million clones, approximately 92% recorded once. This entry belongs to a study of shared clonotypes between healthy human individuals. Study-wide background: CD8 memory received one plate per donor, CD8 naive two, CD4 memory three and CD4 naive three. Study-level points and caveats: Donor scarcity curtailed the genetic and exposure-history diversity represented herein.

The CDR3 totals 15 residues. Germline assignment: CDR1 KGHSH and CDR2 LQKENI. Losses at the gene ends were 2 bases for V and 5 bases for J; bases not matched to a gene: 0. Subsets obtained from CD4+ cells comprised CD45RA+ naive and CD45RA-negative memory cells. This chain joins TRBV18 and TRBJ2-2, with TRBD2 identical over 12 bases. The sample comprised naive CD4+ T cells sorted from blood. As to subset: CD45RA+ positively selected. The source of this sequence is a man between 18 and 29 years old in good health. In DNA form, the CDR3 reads TGTGCCAGCTCACCAGGGACTAGCGGGACCGGGGAGCTGTTTTTT. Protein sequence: CASSPGTSGTGELFF.